A selection of T cell receptor beta chains follows, all from one sample in a study of graft-versus-host responses after intestinal transplantation. The method was immunoSEQ multiplex PCR; TCRdb's version includes in-frame clones alone and lacks a portion of them. The sample has 80,000 or so clones; about nine tenths are singletons. Sequencing used PBMCs, obtained 98 days after intestinal transplantation. The receptor set was obtained from a human patient who received an intestinal transplant, so some T cells may come from the graft donor. The CDR3 runs from the conserved cysteine through the conserved F or W. Only part of the rows carry a size: once, few, many, or a class if the clone is expanded.

cdr3_aa: CASSLGWGLAKNIQYF
v_call: TRBV5-1
clone_size: NA

cdr3_aa: CASSLGGLGELFF
v_call: TRBV13
clone_size: NA

cdr3_aa: CASSPPRDRRIDEQFF
v_call: TRBV5-1
clone_size: NA

cdr3_aa: CASSGGQGTEKLFF
v_call: TRBV5-5
clone_size: NA

cdr3_aa: CASSLGQVNEKLFF
v_call: TRBV5-4
clone_size: NA

cdr3_aa: CASSVAGPYNEQFF
v_call: TRBV27
clone_size: NA

cdr3_aa: CASSRRDQETQYF
v_call: TRBV13
clone_size: NA

cdr3_aa: CSATRDTQYF
v_call: TRBV20-1
clone_size: NA

cdr3_aa: CASSAPAGGWANTDTQYF
v_call: TRBV5-1
clone_size: NA

cdr3_aa: CASSPLRGSPYEQYF
v_call: TRBV19
clone_size: NA

cdr3_aa: CASSSREGTDTQYF
v_call: TRBV5-1
clone_size: NA

cdr3_aa: CASSTAPDTQYF
v_call: TRBV5-4
clone_size: NA

cdr3_aa: CASSPQGNEQFF
v_call: TRBV6-6
clone_size: NA

cdr3_aa: CAISESSLAGGPRDEQFF
v_call: TRBV10-3
clone_size: NA

cdr3_aa: CASRILAGGTDTQYF
v_call: TRBV5-1
clone_size: once

cdr3_aa: CASSAYGQGVNSPLHF
v_call: TRBV5-1
clone_size: NA

cdr3_aa: CAWNDGGTGELFF
v_call: TRBV30
clone_size: NA

cdr3_aa: CASSLSGNYGYTF
v_call: TRBV5-1
clone_size: NA

cdr3_aa: CASSSTANTGELFF
v_call: TRBV7-9
clone_size: NA

cdr3_aa: CASSVGGGSMNTEAFF
v_call: TRBV9
clone_size: once

cdr3_aa: CAWKAQAPWETQYF
v_call: TRBV30
clone_size: NA

cdr3_aa: CTSSQDFGGGQGGELFF
v_call: TRBV1
clone_size: NA

cdr3_aa: CASGHRGTYEQYF
v_call: TRBV12-5
clone_size: NA

cdr3_aa: CASSAQGAGETQYF
v_call: TRBV5-5
clone_size: NA

cdr3_aa: CASSLAGISGAFF
v_call: TRBV5-4
clone_size: NA

cdr3_aa: CIAPSLAGHNSPLHF
v_call: TRBV29-1
clone_size: NA

cdr3_aa: CASSPGLAGGSYEQYF
v_call: TRBV5-1
clone_size: NA

cdr3_aa: CASSPLGQGNTGELFF
v_call: TRBV5-1
clone_size: NA